The source of this T cell receptor (beta chain) is a study of monozygotic twins with inflammatory bowel disease. Overall study results and limits: Between concordant and discordant twins, repertoire similarity failed to differ, a result that limited power may explain. Healthy co-twins showed greater TCRbeta diversity (inverse Simpson) than IBD patients.

TCRdb reanalyzed the 5' RACE reads, giving one entry per CDR3 protein sequence and no DNA. Found here are about 380,000 distinct CDR3 sequences; the top ten clones hold around 2.6%. A remark on this clonotype: What it recognizes is unknown.

Germline-derived CDR1 and CDR2 are MNHEY and SVGEGT. This CDR3 is 12 amino acids long. The material sequenced was blood. The V gene is TRBV6-2 or TRBV6-3, the J gene TRBJ2-1; TCRdb picks TRBD1, but there is no DNA to check that call. The sequence was obtained from a human donor with ulcerative colitis or Crohn's disease, or a healthy co-twin of an affected twin (not recorded which). CDR3: CASSLGVNEQFF.